The source of this TCR beta chain is a study of cytomegalovirus exposure and HLA in healthy donors. The study's findings and limits: Analysis performed later showed TCR beta chains linked to HLA being more clonally expanded than equally common others.

A remark on this clone: Its specificity is unknown.

The study ran its PCR with 60 Vbeta and 13 Jbeta primers. The protocol was immunoSEQ multiplex PCR, while the TCRdb copy is restricted to in-frame clones and leaves out a portion. Listed are 100,000 to 150,000 clones; under 2% falls within the top ten. With V trimmed by 2 bases and J by 0 bases, 2 bases remained unmatched. Germline-derived CDR1 and CDR2 are SGHRS and YFSETQ. The CDR3 has 15 amino acids. Sequenced sample: PBMCs. This clonotype was obtained from a woman in her thirties or forties in good health and CMV-seropositive. J is TRBJ2-5 and V is TRBV5-1; 9 bases match TRBD1. The CDR3 DNA is TGCGCCAGCAGCTTCCGACAGGGGGACCAAGAGACCCAGTACTTC. Its translation is CASSFRQGDQETQYF.